This T cell receptor beta chain was captured by sequencing in a study of blood T cell repertoires in COVID-19. Turning to the study itself: Some COVID-19 samples were acute and others convalescent; all came from the United States, Italy and Spain.

This CDR3 has 15 residues. Germline CDR1 reads SEHNR; CDR2 reads FQNEAQ (reference sequence). V was pared by 6 bases and J by 2 bases, with 13 bases between. Original data processing: It was from reference gene primer amplification that nucleated cell counts were estimated. TCRdb's copy holds only in-frame clones and misses some; the assay was immunoSEQ multiplex PCR. V and J calls and clone size are given by that table; D and trimming were obtained from the DNA. The data contain 300,000 or so clones, about 85% of them singletons. This sequence was found in a woman aged 45 to 65 with active or convalescent COVID-19. J is TRBJ1-4 and V is TRBV7-9, with D maybe TRBD1 (5 bases). Source material: peripheral blood. CDR3: CASRGLKGTNEKLFF. CDR3 DNA: TGTGCCAGCAGGGGCCTAAAGGGGACTAATGAAAAACTGTTTTTT.